The present TCR beta chain was sequenced within a study of cytomegalovirus exposure and HLA in healthy donors. Worth noting for this clone: The target antigen is unknown.

V shed 4 bases, J shed 5 bases, and the junction held 5 bases outside the gene matches. The CDR3 covers 14 residues. In germline, CDR1 is SQVTM, CDR2 ANQGSEA. TCRdb keeps only in-frame clones here, not all; method: immunoSEQ multiplex PCR. Among 170,000 or so clones listed, 85% were seen once. Study-level results: Reports indicated that the classifier achieved high specificity and sensitivity in diagnosing cytomegalovirus status. The CMV antigen specificity of a few CMV-associated chains was confirmed through in vitro analysis.

The chain uses TRBV29-1 and TRBJ2-2; 9 nucleotides line up with TRBD1. Sequenced sample: PBMCs. The clonotype comes from a man between 18 and 29 years old in good health and CMV-seropositive. The CDR3 reads CSVVEDRGTGELFF. The DNA of the CDR3 is TGCAGCGTTGTGGAGGACAGGGGTACCGGGGAGCTGTTTTTT.